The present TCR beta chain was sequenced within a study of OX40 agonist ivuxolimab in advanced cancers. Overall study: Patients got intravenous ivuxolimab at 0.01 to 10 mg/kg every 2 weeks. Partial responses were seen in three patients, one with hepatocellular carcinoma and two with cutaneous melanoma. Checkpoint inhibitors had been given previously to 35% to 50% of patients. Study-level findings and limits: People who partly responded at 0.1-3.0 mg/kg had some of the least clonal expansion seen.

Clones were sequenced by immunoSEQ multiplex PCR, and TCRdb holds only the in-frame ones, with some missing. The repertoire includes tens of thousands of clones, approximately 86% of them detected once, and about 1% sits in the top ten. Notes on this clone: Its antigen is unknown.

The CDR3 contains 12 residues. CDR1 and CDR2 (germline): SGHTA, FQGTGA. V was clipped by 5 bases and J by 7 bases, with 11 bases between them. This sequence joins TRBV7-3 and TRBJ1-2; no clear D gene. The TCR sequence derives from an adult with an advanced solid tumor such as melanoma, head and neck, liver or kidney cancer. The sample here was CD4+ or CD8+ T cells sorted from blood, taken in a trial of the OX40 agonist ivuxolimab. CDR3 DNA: TGTGCCAGCAGCAAAAGACGAGGTGGCTACACCTTC. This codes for CASSKRRGGYTF.